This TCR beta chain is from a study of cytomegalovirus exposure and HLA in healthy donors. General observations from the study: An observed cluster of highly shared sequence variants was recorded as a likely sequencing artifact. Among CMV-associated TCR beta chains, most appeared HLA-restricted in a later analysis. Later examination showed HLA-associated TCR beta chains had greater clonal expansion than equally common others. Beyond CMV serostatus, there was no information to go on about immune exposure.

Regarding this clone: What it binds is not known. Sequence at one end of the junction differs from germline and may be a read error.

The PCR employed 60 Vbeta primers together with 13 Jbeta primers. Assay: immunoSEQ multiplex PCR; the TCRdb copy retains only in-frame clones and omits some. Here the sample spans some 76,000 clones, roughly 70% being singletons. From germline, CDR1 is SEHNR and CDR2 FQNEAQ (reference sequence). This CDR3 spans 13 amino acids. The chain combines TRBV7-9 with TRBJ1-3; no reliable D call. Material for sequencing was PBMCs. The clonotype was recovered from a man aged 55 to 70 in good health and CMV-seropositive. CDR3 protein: CSSSLLQGNTIYF. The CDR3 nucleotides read TGTTCCAGCAGCTTACTTCAGGGAAACACCATATATTTT.